This TCR beta chain was documented in a study of cytomegalovirus exposure and HLA in healthy donors. The study, taken as a whole, reports: Some public TCRs appeared in many individuals, while most sequences were rare.

The CDR3 totals 10 residues. Trimming took off 4 bases at V and 4 bases at J, with 2 bases between the two ends. Germline V CDR1 and CDR2: SGHAT, FQNNGV. The primer mix had 60 Vbeta and 13 Jbeta primers. The data were produced by immunoSEQ multiplex PCR, yet TCRdb's version contains in-frame clones alone and is incomplete. The sample has about 170,000 clones; more than 80% are singletons. Comments on this clone: What it binds is not known.

The sample consisted of PBMCs. The sequence derives from a woman aged 18-35 years in good health and CMV-seropositive. The V call is TRBV11-2, the J call TRBJ2-7; D remains unclear. The CDR3 spells CASSSYEQYF. The CDR3 bases are TGTGCCAGCAGCTCTTACGAGCAGTACTTC.